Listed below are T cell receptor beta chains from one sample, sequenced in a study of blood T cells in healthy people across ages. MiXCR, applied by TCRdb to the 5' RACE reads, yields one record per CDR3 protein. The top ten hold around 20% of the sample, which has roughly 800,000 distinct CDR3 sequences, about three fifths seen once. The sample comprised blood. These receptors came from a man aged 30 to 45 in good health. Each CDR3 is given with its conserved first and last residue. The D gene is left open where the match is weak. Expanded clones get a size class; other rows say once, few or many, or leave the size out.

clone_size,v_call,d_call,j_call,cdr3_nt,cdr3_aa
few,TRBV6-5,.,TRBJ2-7,TGTGCCAGCACCCCTGACACCGGCTACGAGCAGTACTTC,CASTPDTGYEQYF
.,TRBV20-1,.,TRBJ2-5,TGCAGTGCTAGAGGGACTGGTACCCAAGAGACCCAGTACTTC,CSARGTGTQETQYF
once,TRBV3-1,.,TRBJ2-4,TGTGCCACCTCGTGGGGGCCGCAAAACATTCAGTACTTC,CATSWGPQNIQYF
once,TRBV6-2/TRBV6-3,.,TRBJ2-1,TGTGCCAGCAGTTACCCCTTGGCGGGAAACTACAATGAGCAGTTCTTC,CASSYPLAGNYNEQFF
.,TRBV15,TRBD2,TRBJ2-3,TGTGCCACCAGCAGACAGCGGGGCTTCACAGATACGCAGTATTTT,CATSRQRGFTDTQYF
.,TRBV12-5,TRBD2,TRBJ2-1,TGTGCAAGTGGTTTGGTGGGGGGGAATGAGCAGTTCTTC,CASGLVGGNEQFF
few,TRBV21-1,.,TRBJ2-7,TGTGCCAGTTCGGGACAGGGTGATTACGAGCAGTACTTC,CASSGQGDYEQYF
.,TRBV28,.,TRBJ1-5,TGTGCCAGCAGTTTATCAGGGTCCCATAGGCCCCAGCATTTT,CASSLSGSHRPQHF
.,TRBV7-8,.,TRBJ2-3,TGTGCCAGCAGCTTAGGAACAGCATCAGATACGCAGTATTTT,CASSLGTASDTQYF
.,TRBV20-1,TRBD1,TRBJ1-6,TGCAGTGCCTCAAGGGGACAGGGAAGCTCCTATAATTCACCCCTCCACTTT,CSASRGQGSSYNSPLHF
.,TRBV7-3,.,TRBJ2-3,TGTGCCAGCAGCCAAGGGCAGGGCATAGATACGCAGTATTTT,CASSQGQGIDTQYF
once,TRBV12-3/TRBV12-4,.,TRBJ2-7,TGTGCCAGCAGTTCTACCCGTGGACAGTCCTACGTGCAGTACTTC,CASSSTRGQSYVQYF
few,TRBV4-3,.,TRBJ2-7,TGCGCCAGCAGCCAAGTTTTGACCTCGGGCTACGAGCAGTACTTC,CASSQVLTSGYEQYF
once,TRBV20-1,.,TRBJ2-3,TGCAGTGCTAGCCCCGGGACCCAGGGAGATACGCAGTATTTT,CSASPGTQGDTQYF
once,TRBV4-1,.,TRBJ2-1,TGCGCCAGCAGCCAGGCTTCTTTGAGCTCCTACAATGAGCAGTTCTTC,CASSQASLSSYNEQFF
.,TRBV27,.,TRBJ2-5,TGTGCCAGCAGTAAGGGAATGGAGACCCAGTACTTC,CASSKGMETQYF
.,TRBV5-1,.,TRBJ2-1,TGCGCCAGCAGGTACCATGGCAATGAGCAGTTCTTC,CASRYHGNEQFF
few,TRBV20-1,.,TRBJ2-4,TGCAGTGCTAGAGAAAACGGCAAAAACATTCAGTACTTC,CSARENGKNIQYF
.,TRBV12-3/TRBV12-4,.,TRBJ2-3,TGTGCCAGCAGGACGGCGGGGGCCTCCGTGGGACATACGCAGTATTTT,CASRTAGASVGHTQYF
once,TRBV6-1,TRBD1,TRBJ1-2,TGTGCCAGCAGTGTCAATGACAGGGGCGGCTACACCTTC,CASSVNDRGGYTF